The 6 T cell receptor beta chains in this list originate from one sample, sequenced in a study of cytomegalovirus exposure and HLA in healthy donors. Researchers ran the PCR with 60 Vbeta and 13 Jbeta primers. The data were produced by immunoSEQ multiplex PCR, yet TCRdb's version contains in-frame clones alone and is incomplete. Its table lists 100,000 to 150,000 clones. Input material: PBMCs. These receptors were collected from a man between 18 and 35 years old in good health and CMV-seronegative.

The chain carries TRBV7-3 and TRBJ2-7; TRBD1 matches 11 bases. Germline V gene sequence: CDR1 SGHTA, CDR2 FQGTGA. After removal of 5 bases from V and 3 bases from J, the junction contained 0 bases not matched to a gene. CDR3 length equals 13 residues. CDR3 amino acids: CASSGTGGYEQYF. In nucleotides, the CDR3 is TGTGCCAGCAGCGGGACAGGGGGCTACGAGCAGTACTTC.

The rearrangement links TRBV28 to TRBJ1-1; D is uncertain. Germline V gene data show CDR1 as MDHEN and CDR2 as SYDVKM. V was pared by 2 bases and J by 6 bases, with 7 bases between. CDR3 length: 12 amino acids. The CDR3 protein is CASSLPTPEAFF. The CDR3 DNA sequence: TGTGCCAGCAGTTTACCGACTCCTGAAGCTTTCTTT.

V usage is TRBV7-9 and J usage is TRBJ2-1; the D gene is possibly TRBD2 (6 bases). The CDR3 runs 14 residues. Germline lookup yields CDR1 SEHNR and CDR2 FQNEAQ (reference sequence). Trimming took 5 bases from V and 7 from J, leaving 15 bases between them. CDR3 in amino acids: CASSPTRIDNEQFF. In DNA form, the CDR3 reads TGTGCCAGCAGCCCGACTAGAATAGATAATGAGCAGTTCTTC.

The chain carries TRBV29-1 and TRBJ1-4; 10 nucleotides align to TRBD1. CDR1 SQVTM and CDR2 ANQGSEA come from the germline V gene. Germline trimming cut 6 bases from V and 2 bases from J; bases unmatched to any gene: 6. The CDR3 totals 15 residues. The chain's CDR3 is CSVRGQGGTNEKLFF. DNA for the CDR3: TGCAGCGTCCGCGGACAGGGGGGGACTAATGAAAAACTGTTTTTT.

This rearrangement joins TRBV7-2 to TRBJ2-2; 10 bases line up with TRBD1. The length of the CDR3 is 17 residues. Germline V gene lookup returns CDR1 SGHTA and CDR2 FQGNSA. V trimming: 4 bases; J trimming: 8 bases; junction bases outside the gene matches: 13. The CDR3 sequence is CASSSLRDRGRVGELFF. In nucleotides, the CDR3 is TGTGCCAGCAGCTCCCTCCGGGACAGGGGCCGGGTTGGGGAGCTGTTTTTT.

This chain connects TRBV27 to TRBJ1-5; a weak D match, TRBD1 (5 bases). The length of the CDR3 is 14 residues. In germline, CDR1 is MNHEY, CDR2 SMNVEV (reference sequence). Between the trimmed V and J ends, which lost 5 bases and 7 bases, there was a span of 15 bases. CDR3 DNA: TGTGCCAGCAGTCCCCAGGGAATAGTGCAGCCCCAGCATTTT. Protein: CASSPQGIVQPQHF.